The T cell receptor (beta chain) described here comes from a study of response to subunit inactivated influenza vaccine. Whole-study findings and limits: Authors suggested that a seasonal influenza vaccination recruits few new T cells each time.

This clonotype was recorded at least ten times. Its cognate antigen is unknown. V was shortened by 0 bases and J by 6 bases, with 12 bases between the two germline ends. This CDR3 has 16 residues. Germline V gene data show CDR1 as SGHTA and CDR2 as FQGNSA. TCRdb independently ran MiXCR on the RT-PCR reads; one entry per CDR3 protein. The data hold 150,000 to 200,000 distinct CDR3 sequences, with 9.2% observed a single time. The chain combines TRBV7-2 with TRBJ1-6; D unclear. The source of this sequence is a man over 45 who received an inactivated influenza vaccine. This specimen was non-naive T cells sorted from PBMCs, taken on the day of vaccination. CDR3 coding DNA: TGTGCCAGCAGCTTAGCGCAAGGCAGTTCTAATTCACCCCTCCACTTT. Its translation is CASSLAQGSSNSPLHF.